This TCR beta chain was found in a study of blood T cell repertoires in COVID-19. The CDR3 extends over 14 amino acids. Germline lookup yields CDR1 MNHEY and CDR2 SVGAGI. V shed 6 bases and J 2 bases; nucleotides not matched to a gene: 3. The authors' processing: Cell counts per sample came from amplifying reference gene primers. Sequenced by immunoSEQ multiplex PCR; TCRdb stores in-frame clones only, minus some. That table furnishes V, J and clone size, whereas the DNA furnished D and trimming. The sample gives about 58,000 clones, around 79% of which show up once; over 4% is in the top ten. The TCR originated in a human donor in a cohort sampled during active COVID-19. The sample consisted of peripheral blood. V and J are TRBV6-5 and TRBJ2-7; TRBD1 matches at 11 bases. CDR3 DNA sequence: TGTGCCAGCAGGGACAGGGGGCGCCCCTACGAGCAGTACTTC. It specifies CASRDRGRPYEQYF.